Here is one T cell receptor (beta chain) with its context. The antigen remains undetermined. The data stem from a study of early stage breast cancer tumors. TCRdb's copy holds only in-frame clones and misses some; the assay was immunoSEQ multiplex PCR. The sample contains around 20,000 clones, approximately 82% of which appear only once. The junction had 9 bases not matched to a gene; V was cut back by 4 bases and J by 6 bases. The CDR3 runs 15 residues. Germline CDR1 SGHRS, CDR2 YFSETQ. General study results and limits: Commonly generated sequences made up most enriched TCRB sequences shared between patients.

Sequencing was performed on blood. The chain uses TRBV5-1 and TRBJ1-1, with 10 positions matching TRBD1. The clonotype comes from a person aged 70 to 85 with breast cancer. Here the CDR3 reads CASSPYVTGGPEAFF. As DNA, the CDR3 is TGCGCCAGCAGCCCTTATGTGACAGGGGGCCCTGAAGCTTTCTTT.